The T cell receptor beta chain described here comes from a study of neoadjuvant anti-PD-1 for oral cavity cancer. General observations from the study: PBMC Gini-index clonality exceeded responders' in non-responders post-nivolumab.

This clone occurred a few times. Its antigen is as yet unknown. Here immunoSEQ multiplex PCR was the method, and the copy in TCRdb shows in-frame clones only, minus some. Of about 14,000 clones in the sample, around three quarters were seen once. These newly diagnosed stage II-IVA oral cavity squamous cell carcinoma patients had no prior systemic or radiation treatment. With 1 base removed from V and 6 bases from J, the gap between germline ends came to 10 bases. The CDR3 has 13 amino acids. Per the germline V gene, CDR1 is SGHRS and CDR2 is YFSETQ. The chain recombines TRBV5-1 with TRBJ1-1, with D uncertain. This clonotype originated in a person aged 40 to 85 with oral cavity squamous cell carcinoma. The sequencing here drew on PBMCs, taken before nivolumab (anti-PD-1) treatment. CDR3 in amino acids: CASSLMGRAEAFF. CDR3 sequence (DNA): TGCGCCAGCAGCTTGATGGGCCGCGCTGAAGCTTTCTTT. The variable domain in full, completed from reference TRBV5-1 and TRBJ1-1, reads KAGVTQTPRYLIKTRGQQVTLSCSPISGHRSVSWYQQTPGQGLQFLFEYFSETQRNKGNFPGRFSGRQFSNSRSEMNVSTLELGDSALYLCASSLMGRAEAFFGQGTRLTVV.